This TCR beta chain is drawn from a study of control samples from healthy donors and cancer patients. Assay used: immunoSEQ multiplex PCR; TCRdb lists only in-frame clones, some missing. The repertoire has 400,000 to 500,000 clones, more than 80% of them found once; the top ten carry more than 6%. Trimming took off 1 base at V and 2 bases at J, with 10 bases between the two ends. CDR3 size: 15 residues. Germline loops: CDR1 SGDLS, CDR2 YYNGEE. Sequenced: PBMCs. This clonotype was obtained from a man between 40 and 49 years old with head and neck cancer. The chain has TRBV9 and TRBJ1-5; D gene ambiguous. CDR3 sequence reads: CASSVSGSGNQPQHF. For the CDR3, the DNA is TGTGCCAGCAGCGTATCGGGGAGTGGCAATCAGCCCCAGCATTTT.